Listed below are T cell receptor beta chains from one sample, sequenced in a study of shared clonotypes between healthy human individuals. TCRdb's table, derived via immunoSEQ multiplex PCR, lists solely in-frame clones and lacks some. The sample lists approximately 2,200,000 clones, 85% to 95% occurring once. Sequencing input: naive CD8+ T cells from PBMCs. These receptors came from a man younger than 35 in good health. Some clones in this sample may be carry-over from other donors' samples. Each CDR3 is given with its conserved first and last residue. D genes are given only for firm matches. Clone size is stated in some rows and not others, as once, few, many or a class when expanded.

CASSTKRTGMEKLFF,TGTGCCAGCAGTACCAAAAGAACCGGGATGGAAAAACTGTTTTTT,TRBJ1-4,-,TRBV7-9,-
CASSIGGITSSGELFF,TGTGCCAGTAGTATCGGCGGGATAACATCCTCCGGGGAGCTGTTTTTT,TRBJ2-2,-,TRBV19,-
CASSLVPRVTGTYEQYF,TGTGCCAGCAGCTTAGTGCCAAGGGTTACAGGGACCTACGAGCAGTACTTC,TRBJ2-7,-,TRBV11-2,-
CASSRITKAGELFF,TGTGCCAGCAGCCGAATAACAAAGGCGGGGGAGCTGTTTTTT,TRBJ2-2,-,TRBV6-6,-
CASNLDRGPYGYTF,TGTGCCAGCAACCTAGACAGGGGGCCCTATGGCTACACCTTC,TRBJ1-2,TRBD1,TRBV5-6,-
CASSLAGGRQETQYF,TGTGCCAGCAGTCTCGCGGGAGGTCGCCAAGAGACCCAGTACTTC,TRBJ2-5,TRBD2,TRBV6-5,-
CASRDSHYEQYF,TGTGCCAGCAGGGACAGCCACTACGAGCAGTACTTC,TRBJ2-7,-,TRBV25-1,-
CSVWDKNSEQYF,TGCAGCGTCTGGGACAAGAATTCCGAGCAGTACTTC,TRBJ2-7,-,TRBV29-1,-
CASSASGTDQYEQYF,TGTGCCAGCAGCGCCTCCGGGACAGATCAGTACGAGCAGTACTTC,TRBJ2-7,TRBD1,TRBV9,-
CASSPRTSGRSYEQYF,TGTGCCAGCAGCCCTCGGACTAGCGGGAGGTCCTACGAGCAGTACTTC,TRBJ2-7,TRBD2,TRBV14,few
CASSQDRGGAVLGYTF,TGCGCCAGCAGCCAAGATCGAGGGGGCGCTGTTCTCGGCTACACCTTC,TRBJ1-2,TRBD1,TRBV4-3,-
CASGMHYEQYF,TGTGCCAGCGGGATGCACTACGAGCAGTACTTC,TRBJ2-7,-,TRBV6-6,-
CATSRRGADDSYEQYF,TGTGCCACCAGCCGGCGAGGAGCGGATGACTCCTACGAGCAGTACTTC,TRBJ2-7,-,TRBV15,-
CSVDFVASGSDRGSYEQYF,TGCAGCGTTGATTTCGTGGCTAGCGGGAGTGACCGGGGAAGCTACGAGCAGTACTTC,TRBJ2-7,TRBD2,TRBV29-1,-
CASSYSSGNEQFF,TGTGCCAGCAGTTACTCGTCGGGTAATGAGCAGTTCTTC,TRBJ2-1,-,TRBV6-5,-
CASSHWDSIEQYF,TGCGCCAGCAGCCATTGGGACAGCATCGAGCAGTACTTC,TRBJ2-7,TRBD1,TRBV4-3,-
CASTLGAGTYEQYF,TGTGCCAGCACTCTGGGAGCGGGAACCTACGAGCAGTACTTC,TRBJ2-7,TRBD2,TRBV5-4,-
CASSLIIGGSGETQYF,TGTGCCAGCAGCTTAATAATCGGGGGCTCGGGGGAGACCCAGTACTTC,TRBJ2-5,-,TRBV7-9,-
CASSLRGFSYEQYF,TGTGCCAGCAGTTTGAGGGGGTTCTCGTACGAGCAGTACTTC,TRBJ2-7,-,TRBV28,once
CASSYLGRNTEAFF,TGTGCCAGCAGTTACTTGGGACGGAACACTGAAGCTTTCTTT,TRBJ1-1,-,TRBV6-6,-
CASIGGTSGSKGFYEQYF,TGCGCCAGCATCGGGGGGACTAGCGGGTCTAAAGGGTTCTACGAGCAGTACTTC,TRBJ2-7,TRBD2,TRBV10-2,-
CSVVGGRFKGYTF,TGCAGCGTTGTAGGGGGGCGGTTCAAGGGCTACACCTTC,TRBJ1-2,-,TRBV29-1,-
CASSSRPPAGGDTQYF,TGTGCCAGCAGCTCCCGACCCCCAGCGGGCGGGGATACGCAGTATTTT,TRBJ2-3,-,TRBV21-1,-
CASSVTTWGEQFF,TGTGCCAGCAGCGTGACTACATGGGGTGAGCAGTTCTTC,TRBJ2-1,-,TRBV9,-